This TCR beta chain was obtained from a study of blood T cell repertoires in COVID-19. Study at large: The United States, Italy and Spain were the sources of the acute and convalescent COVID-19 samples. The cDNA or gDNA used as material had been derived from T cells, B-cell-depleted T cells, or PBMCs.

V shed 2 bases, J shed 4 bases, and the junction held 1 base outside the gene matches. The CDR3 consists of 14 residues. Germline V gives CDR1 MNHEY, CDR2 SVGAGI. Libraries were prepared by immunoSEQ multiplex PCR; TCRdb keeps only in-frame clonotypes and omits some of them. The table lists approximately 150,000 clones, 79% of them singletons. Individuals aged about 18 to 95 years were recruited from fewer than 25 US areas. The receptor comes from an older woman in a cohort exposed to, infected with or recovered from COVID-19 (not recorded which). Sequenced: PBMCs or T cells enriched from blood (not recorded which). The genes are TRBV6-5 and TRBJ2-3, with 9 bases that match TRBD1. The DNA for the CDR3 is TGTGCCAGCAGTTACGGACAGGGGTCAGATACGCAGTATTTT. Translating gives CASSYGQGSDTQYF.